This TCR beta chain came from a study of STAT5B mutations in CD4+ large granular lymphocyte leukemia (dated by TCRdb to between 2020 and 2023). Concerning the study at large: Among the healthy controls, the CDR3 'QG' motif was associated with a particular HLA allele. The purity of purified fractions was confirmed by flow cytometry on FACSCanto II or FACSVerse to exceed 95% among lymphocytes. The study compared the TCRbeta repertoires of patients with CD4+ T-cell large granular lymphocyte leukemia against the TCRbeta repertoires of healthy blood donors.

Unmatched junction bases come to 5, with V trimmed by 0 bases and J by 5 bases. The germline V gene provides CDR1 SGHAT and CDR2 FQNNGV. From cysteine to phenylalanine, the CDR3 is 15 amino acids long. Only the CDR3 region is kept as DNA, spanning 45 bases read in frame from base 1. As for this clone: What antigen it recognizes has not been identified. No base quality values were provided; no much bigger clone lies one nucleotide off.

The healthy controls were 35 or so blood donors, and the buffy coats of these donors were supplied by the Finnish Red Cross blood service. All TCR-sequenced material derived from peripheral blood: patient blood samples and healthy donor buffy coats. Ficoll-Hypaque gradient centrifugation was used to isolate peripheral blood mononuclear cells. For the healthy controls, CD4+ cells were obtained from buffy coats by magnetic purification. Genomic DNA was extracted with the Gentra Puregene Cell and Tissue kit and quantified on a Qubit 2.0 fluorometer. TCRbeta rearrangements were sequenced from genomic DNA using the immunoSEQ assay at survey resolution. The paper's data handling went like this. In the TCR sequencing data, the lowest productive clonotype frequency that could be detected was 2.59 x 10-5. Only productive TCRbeta rearrangements, defined as complete and in-frame sequences, were included in the analyses. The clonality of each sample was calculated as Simpson clonality in the immunoSEQ Analyzer version 3.0. Clones were grouped by frequency into very rare, small, medium, large (1-20%) or hyperexpanded (>20%) categories. Generation probabilities were estimated with OLGA 1.2.3, V-gene circos plots were made with VDJtools, specificities were looked up in VDJdb, and CDR3 motifs were identified with GLIPH. In TCRdb, the immuneACCESS table is reduced to in-frame sequences with V and J assigned. These tables do not hold every clone; where another copy was compared, an unresolved V gene accounts for under half, and the others remain unexplained. V, J and clone size are taken as reported in that table, and D and trimming were inferred from the DNA itself. Counted in this sample were more than 40,000 clones; about 80% of them appeared once. The ten largest clones capture more than 0.35% of the sample.

Study-level results and caveats: Each patient's main leukemic clonotypes were private, but about 27% of these clonotypes showed up at low frequency in the non-leukemic repertoires of other patients. Greater clonality appeared to be present in CD4-sorted patient repertoires than in healthy CD4+ repertoires, and the difference was retained after the putative leukemic clones were removed. Data were not HLA-matched; higher clonality in CD4+ versus CD8+ T-LGLL could reflect the relatively small sample size. Enrichment of TRBV06-family usage was observed among the top patient clones (8/27) relative to healthy controls (2/35).

The chain uses TRBV11-2 and TRBJ2-7; 9 central nucleotides agree with TRBD1. This TCR was recovered from a human donor in good health. The specimen sequenced was CD4+ T cells from blood buffy coats. The nucleotide sequence reads TGTGCCAGCAGCTTAGAAGGGACAGGGATCAACGAGCAGTACTTC. This translates into CASSLEGTGINEQYF. Where the CDR3 stops, the reference TRBV11-2 and TRBJ2-7 genes take over; the full variable domain is EAGVAQSPRYKIIEKRQSVAFWCNPISGHATLYWYQQILGQGPKLLIQFQNNGVVDDSQLPKDRFSAERLKGVDSTLKIQPAKLEDSAVYLCASSLEGTGINEQYFGPGTRLTVT.